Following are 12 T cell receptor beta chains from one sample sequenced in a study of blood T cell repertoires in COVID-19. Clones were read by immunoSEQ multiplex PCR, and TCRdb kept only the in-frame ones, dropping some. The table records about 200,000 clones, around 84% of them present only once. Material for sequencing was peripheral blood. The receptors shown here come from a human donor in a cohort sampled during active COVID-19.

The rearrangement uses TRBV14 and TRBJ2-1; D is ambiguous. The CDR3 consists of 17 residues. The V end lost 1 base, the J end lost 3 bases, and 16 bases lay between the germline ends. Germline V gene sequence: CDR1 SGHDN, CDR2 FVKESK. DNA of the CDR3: TGTGCCAGCAGCCAAGCCCCGTGGGCTAACAACTACAATGAGCAGTTCTTC. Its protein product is CASSQAPWANNYNEQFF.

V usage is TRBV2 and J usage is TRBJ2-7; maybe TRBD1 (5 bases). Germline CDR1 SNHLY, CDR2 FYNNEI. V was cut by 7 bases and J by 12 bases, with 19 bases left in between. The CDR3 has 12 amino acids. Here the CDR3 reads CASTTDSFKRYF. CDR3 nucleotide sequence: TGTGCCAGCACGACCGACAGCTTCAAACGGTACTTC.

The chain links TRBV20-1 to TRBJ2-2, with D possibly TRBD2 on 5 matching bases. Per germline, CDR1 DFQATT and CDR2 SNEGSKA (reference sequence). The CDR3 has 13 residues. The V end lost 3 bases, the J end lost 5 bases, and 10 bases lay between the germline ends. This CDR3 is CSASWPGTGELFF. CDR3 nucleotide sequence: TGCAGTGCTAGTTGGCCGGGGACCGGGGAGCTGTTTTTT.

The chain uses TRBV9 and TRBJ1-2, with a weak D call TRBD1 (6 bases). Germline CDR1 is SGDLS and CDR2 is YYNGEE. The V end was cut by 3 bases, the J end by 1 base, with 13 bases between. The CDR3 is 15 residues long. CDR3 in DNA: TGTGCCAGCAGCGACGAGGGACACCTTAACTATGGCTACACCTTC. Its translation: CASSDEGHLNYGYTF.

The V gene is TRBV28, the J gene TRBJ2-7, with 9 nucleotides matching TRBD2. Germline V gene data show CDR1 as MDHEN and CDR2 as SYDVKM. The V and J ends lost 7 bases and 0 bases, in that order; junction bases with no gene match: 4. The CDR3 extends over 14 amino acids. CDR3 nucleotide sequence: TGTGCCAGCACCCTAGCGGGGAGCTCCTACGAGCAGTACTTC. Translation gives CASTLAGSSYEQYF.

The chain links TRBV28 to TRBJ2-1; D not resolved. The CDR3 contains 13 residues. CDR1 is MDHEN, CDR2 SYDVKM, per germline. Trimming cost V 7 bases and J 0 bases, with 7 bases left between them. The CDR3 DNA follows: TGTGCCAGCATCCCTAGCTCCTACAATGAGCAGTTCTTC. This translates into CASIPSSYNEQFF.

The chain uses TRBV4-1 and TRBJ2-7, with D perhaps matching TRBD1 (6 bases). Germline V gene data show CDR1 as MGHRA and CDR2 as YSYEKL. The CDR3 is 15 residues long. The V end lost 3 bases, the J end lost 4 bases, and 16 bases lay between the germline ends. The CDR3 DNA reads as TGCGCCAGCAGCCATCGGACAGACTCTGGTTACGAGCAGTACTTC. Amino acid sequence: CASSHRTDSGYEQYF.

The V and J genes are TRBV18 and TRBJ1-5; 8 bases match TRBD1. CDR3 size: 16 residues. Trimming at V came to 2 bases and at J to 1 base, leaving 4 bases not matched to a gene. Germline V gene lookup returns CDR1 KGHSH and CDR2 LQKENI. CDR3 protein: CASSPGQGNSNQPQHF. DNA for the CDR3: TGTGCCAGCTCACCAGGACAGGGTAACAGCAATCAGCCCCAGCATTTT.

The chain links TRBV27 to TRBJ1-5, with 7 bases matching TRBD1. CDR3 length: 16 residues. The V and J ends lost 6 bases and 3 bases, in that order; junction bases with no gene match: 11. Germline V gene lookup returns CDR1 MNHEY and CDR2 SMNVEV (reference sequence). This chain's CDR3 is CASSPELGQYNQPQHF. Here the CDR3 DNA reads TGTGCCAGCAGCCCAGAGCTGGGACAGTACAATCAGCCCCAGCATTTT.

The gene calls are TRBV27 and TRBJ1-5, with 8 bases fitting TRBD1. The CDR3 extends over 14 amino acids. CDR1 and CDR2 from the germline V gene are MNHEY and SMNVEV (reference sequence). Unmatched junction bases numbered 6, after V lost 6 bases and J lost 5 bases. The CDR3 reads CASSQGQGDQPQHF. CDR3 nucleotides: TGTGCCAGCAGCCAAGGACAGGGCGATCAGCCCCAGCATTTT.

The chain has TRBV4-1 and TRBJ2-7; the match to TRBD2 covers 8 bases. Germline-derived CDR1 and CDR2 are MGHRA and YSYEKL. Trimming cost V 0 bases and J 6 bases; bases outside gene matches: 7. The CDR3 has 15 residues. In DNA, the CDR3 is TGCGCCAGCAGCCAAGACGGGGGGGAGGGAGGCGAGCAGTACTTC. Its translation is CASSQDGGEGGEQYF.

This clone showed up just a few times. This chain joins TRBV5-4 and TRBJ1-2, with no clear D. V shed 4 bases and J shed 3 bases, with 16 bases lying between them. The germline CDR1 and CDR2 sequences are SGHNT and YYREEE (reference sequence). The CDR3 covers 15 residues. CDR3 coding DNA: TGTGCCAGCAGCCCCCGAGGCGGGAGGGACTATGGCTACACCTTC. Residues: CASSPRGGRDYGYTF.